A selection of T cell receptor beta chains follows, all from one sample in a study of vaccination effects on CD4 cells after COVID-19. The assay was immunoSEQ multiplex PCR, and TCRdb's table has in-frame clones only and misses some. Found here are around 63,000 clones, 60% to 80% of them singletons; the top ten hold roughly 4%. For these receptors, no antigen is known. Sequences were derived from CD4+ T cells from PBMCs cultured with HCoV-OC43 spike peptides, sampled before COVID-19 vaccination. Every receptor here comes from a human donor who received a COVID-19 vaccine. The CDR3 runs from the conserved cysteine through the conserved F or W. The D gene is left open where the match is weak. Part of the rows lack a size; the others show once, few, many or a class for expanded clones.

D gene	clone size	J gene	V gene	CDR3 DNA	CDR3 protein
TRBD2	-	TRBJ2-3	TRBV28	TGTGCCAGCAGTTTTTATAGCGGGGGGATGTCTAGCACAGATACGCAGTATTTT	CASSFYSGGMSSTDTQYF
-	-	TRBJ2-5	TRBV6-5	TGTGCCGGGGAAAGGGAGACCCAGTACTTC	CAGERETQYF
-	-	TRBJ1-1	TRBV18	TGTGCCAGCTCTCCGACCGTCGGGAACACTGAAGCTTTCTTT	CASSPTVGNTEAFF
-	-	TRBJ2-5	TRBV18	TGTGCCAGCTCACCATACGGGGGCGAGACCCAGTACTTC	CASSPYGGETQYF
-	-	TRBJ2-3	TRBV5-1	TGCGCCAGCAGCTGGGGGCCCACAAGCACAGATACGCAGTATTTT	CASSWGPTSTDTQYF
TRBD1	-	TRBJ2-1	TRBV18	TGTGCCAGCTCACCAGACAGGGGTTCCTACAATGAGCAGTTCTTC	CASSPDRGSYNEQFF
TRBD1	once	TRBJ1-1	TRBV5-1	TGCGCCAGCAGTCAGGGACAGGGGTTGGGCACTGAAGCTTTCTTT	CASSQGQGLGTEAFF
TRBD1	-	TRBJ1-1	TRBV5-1	TGCGCCAGCAGCTGGGGGACAGGGGGCTTGAACACTGAAGCTTTCTTT	CASSWGTGGLNTEAFF
-	-	TRBJ1-1	TRBV25-1	TGTGCCAGCAGTTGGGGGGGTGGCACTGAAGCTTTCTTT	CASSWGGGTEAFF
TRBD1	few	TRBJ1-2	TRBV5-1	TGCGCCAGCAGCCCGAATAGGGGGCCGATCTATGGCTACACCTTC	CASSPNRGPIYGYTF
TRBD1	-	TRBJ2-2	TRBV20-1	TGCAGTGCTAGTGGGACAGGGGGCACCGGGGAGCTGTTTTTT	CSASGTGGTGELFF
-	few	TRBJ2-2	TRBV5-1	TGCGCCAGCAGCAGACAACACGTCACCGGGGAGCTGTTTTTT	CASSRQHVTGELFF
-	-	TRBJ1-2	TRBV28	TGTGCCAGCAGTTACAGGACAAAAGGCTACACCTTC	CASSYRTKGYTF
-	-	TRBJ2-5	TRBV6-2/TRBV6-3	TGTGCCAGCAGTTACGGGGGCGAGGCGACCCAGTACTTC	CASSYGGEATQYF
-	-	TRBJ2-1	TRBV29-1	TGCAGCGCCCATATGAGGACGCTCTACAATGAGCAGTTCTTC	CSAHMRTLYNEQFF
TRBD2	-	TRBJ2-1	TRBV15	TGTGCCACCAGCAGAGATGGACTAGCGGAGCAGTTCTTC	CATSRDGLAEQFF
-	few	TRBJ1-2	TRBV3-1/TRBV3-2	TGTGCCAGCAGCCCCTACGCGGGGGGTTTGTATGGCTACACCTTC	CASSPYAGGLYGYTF
-	-	TRBJ1-6	TRBV5-8	TGTGCCAGCAGCCGCAGGGTCCTCGAGGATTCACCCCTCCACTTT	CASSRRVLEDSPLHF
-	-	TRBJ2-1	TRBV5-5	TGTGCCAGCAGCTTGTTCGGAAGCGCGGGTGAGCAGTTCTTC	CASSLFGSAGEQFF
-	-	TRBJ1-1	TRBV2	TGTGCCAGCAGTGTGGAGACTGAAGCTTTCTTT	CASSVETEAFF
TRBD1	-	TRBJ1-1	TRBV5-1	TGCGCCAGCAGCCCCCGGGGCCAGGGGGCATCTGAAGCTTTCTTT	CASSPRGQGASEAFF
-	-	TRBJ1-5	TRBV4-1	TGCGCCAGCAGCCAAGATAGTCAGGGGTATCAGCCCCAGCATTTT	CASSQDSQGYQPQHF
TRBD2	few	TRBJ2-1	TRBV3-1/TRBV3-2	TGTGCCAGCAGCATAGCGGGGGGGCGTCGCGATGAGCAGTTCTTC	CASSIAGGRRDEQFF
-	-	TRBJ2-2	TRBV5-5	TGTGCCAGCAGTCCGACGTCCCCGAACACCGGGGAGCTGTTTTTT	CASSPTSPNTGELFF
-	-	TRBJ1-4	TRBV6-2/TRBV6-3	TGTGCCAGCAGTTACTCGGGGAGCCGAAGTGAAAAACTGTTTTTT	CASSYSGSRSEKLFF
TRBD2	-	TRBJ2-1	TRBV24-1	TGTGCCACCAGTCCAAAATCCCACCCTCTAGCGGGGGACTACAATGAGCAGTTCTTC	CATSPKSHPLAGDYNEQFF
TRBD2	-	TRBJ2-2	TRBV5-1	TGCGCCAGCAACAGCGGGGTTTCTAACGGGGCCGGGGAGCTGTTTTTT	CASNSGVSNGAGELFF
TRBD1	once	TRBJ2-3	TRBV5-1	TGCGCCAGCAGTACCTTGGGGACAGGGACAGATACGCAGTATTTT	CASSTLGTGTDTQYF
-	-	TRBJ1-4	TRBV7-8	TGTGCCAGCAGCTACGGACGGGCTAAGGGTGAAAAACTGTTTTTT	CASSYGRAKGEKLFF
-	-	TRBJ2-1	TRBV3-1/TRBV3-2	TGTGCCAGCAGCCGCCGGGTTCGGGCCTCCTACAATGAGCAGTTCTTC	CASSRRVRASYNEQFF
TRBD1	-	TRBJ1-3	TRBV11-2	TGTGCCAGCAGCCCCGGGACAGGGAAGATGACAAGTTCTGGAAACACCATATATTTT	CASSPGTGKMTSSGNTIYF
TRBD1	-	TRBJ1-1	TRBV7-9	TGTGCTTCGGGCGGGCAGGGGGCACGGAACACTGAAGCTTTCTTT	CASGGQGARNTEAFF
TRBD2	-	TRBJ2-3	TRBV3-1/TRBV3-2	TGTGCCAGCAGCCAAGACCCCCTAGCGGGGGGTAACACAGATACGCAGTATTTT	CASSQDPLAGGNTDTQYF
TRBD1	-	TRBJ1-4	TRBV19	TGTGCCAGTAGTCCAGGACAGGCAACTAATGAAAAACTGTTTTTT	CASSPGQATNEKLFF
-	-	TRBJ1-5	TRBV7-2	TGTGCCAGCAGCTTAGCGCAGGGAAGCAATCAGCCCCAGCATTTT	CASSLAQGSNQPQHF
-	-	TRBJ2-2	TRBV4-1	TGCGCCAGCAGCCAACCAGGGACCGGGGAGCTGTTTTTT	CASSQPGTGELFF
-	-	TRBJ1-2	TRBV2	TGTGCCAGCAGTGACGGTTTGGGGACCGCAACCCTATATGGCTACACCTTC	CASSDGLGTATLYGYTF
-	-	TRBJ1-4	TRBV3-1/TRBV3-2	TGTGCCAGCAGCCAAGATGGGACTAACAGGGAGGGAAAACTGTTTTTT	CASSQDGTNREGKLFF
-	-	TRBJ1-1	TRBV13	TGTGCCAGCAGCTTACGGGGGACTGAAGCTTTCTTT	CASSLRGTEAFF
TRBD2	-	TRBJ2-5	TRBV7-2	TGTGCCAGCAGCTTAGGGATAAGCGGGGGGCAAGAGACCCAGTACTTC	CASSLGISGGQETQYF
TRBD2	few	TRBJ2-1	TRBV6-6	TGTGCCAGCAGTCCAGGGACTAGCGGGCTGTCCTACAATGAGCAGTTCTTC	CASSPGTSGLSYNEQFF
-	-	TRBJ1-2	TRBV9	TGTGCCAGCAATATGGGGGGAGGGATAGGCTACACCTTC	CASNMGGGIGYTF
TRBD1	-	TRBJ1-2	TRBV7-9	TGTGCCAGCAGCCACACAGGGGTTGATGGCTACACCTTC	CASSHTGVDGYTF
-	-	TRBJ2-3	TRBV5-4	TGTGCCAGCAGCTTGTTCCAGGGTGCAGATACGCAGTATTTT	CASSLFQGADTQYF
-	few	TRBJ2-3	TRBV5-1	TGCGCCAGCAGCTTGGCCTACCGCACAGATACGCAGTATTTT	CASSLAYRTDTQYF
-	-	TRBJ1-3	TRBV5-6	TGTGCCAGCAGATTAAGAGGGACCTCTGGAAACACCATATATTTT	CASRLRGTSGNTIYF
TRBD2	-	TRBJ2-3	TRBV7-2	TGTGCCAGCAGCTTAAGCGGGGGGGCGGGAGATACGCAGTATTTT	CASSLSGGAGDTQYF
TRBD1	-	TRBJ2-5	TRBV2	TGTGCCAGCATGTCACAGGGGGCATCAGAGACCCAGTACTTC	CASMSQGASETQYF
-	-	TRBJ2-2	TRBV5-1	TGCGCCAGCAGCTTGCAGACTCTGAACACCGGGGAGCTGTTTTTT	CASSLQTLNTGELFF
-	-	TRBJ2-5	TRBV6-5	TGTGCCAGCAGTTACTTACAGACCCAGTACTTC	CASSYLQTQYF